The present T cell receptor (beta chain) was sequenced within a study of blood T cell repertoires in COVID-19. Looking at the study overall: The samples span acute and convalescent COVID-19 from the United States, Italy and Spain. PBMCs, B-cell-depleted T cells, or T cells were the source of the cDNA or gDNA that made up the material.

V shed 5 bases, J shed 0 bases, and the junction held 3 bases outside the gene matches. The CDR3 covers 14 residues. The V gene's germline CDR1 is SGHNT and CDR2 YENEEA. The authors' processing: Estimation of nucleated cell counts relied on the amplification of reference gene primers. Clones were read by immunoSEQ multiplex PCR, and TCRdb kept only the in-frame ones, dropping some. V, J and clone size were drawn from that table, and D and trimming were deduced from the DNA. The sample includes around 41,000 clones, roughly nine tenths seen only once; the top ten take 15% to 18%. Sequenced input: peripheral blood. V usage is TRBV11-3 and J usage is TRBJ2-7; 8 positions agree with TRBD2. This sequence originates from a woman aged 25 to 45 in a cohort sampled during active COVID-19. In DNA, the CDR3 is TGTGCCAGCAGCCTGAGCGGGAGCTCCTACGAGCAGTACTTC. Its translation is CASSLSGSSYEQYF.